This entry lists 26 T cell receptor beta chains sequenced from one sample in a study of blood T cells in healthy people across ages (dated by TCRdb to 2013 to 2016). Libraries were built with 5' RACE. Sequenced using an Illumina HiSeq 2500. The second PCR ran for roughly 7 to 12 cycles and used a J-beta primer mix along with a sample-barcoded 5' primer. The public reads were reanalyzed by TCRdb: fastp trimming at Q25, MiXCR alignment, in-frame beta chains only. Rows merge per CDR3 protein into single entries with the most common DNA and genes. A total of 750,000 to 950,000 distinct CDR3 sequences appear in this sample, 29% of them only once. The top ten constitute around 9.6% of the sample. This sample was also put to use in a study of T cells of mothers and their children.

The source material was blood. Source of these receptors: a woman aged 40-49 years in good health.

This clonotype came up a few times. A read error may explain this, as a much larger clone is one base away. The chain combines TRBV7-9 with TRBJ1-2, with a tentative D call TRBD1 (6 bases). The germline V gene has CDR1 SEHNR and CDR2 FQNEAQ (reference sequence). The CDR3 is made up of 12 amino acids. DNA of the CDR3: TGTGCCAGCAGCTTAGAAGGGGGTGGCCACACCTTC. It translates to CASSLEGGGHTF.

In its sample, this clonotype was seen a few times. The chain couples TRBV28 to TRBJ2-5; perhaps TRBD1 as D (6 bases). The V end lost 3 bases, the J end lost 5 bases, and 10 bases lay between the germline ends. In germline, CDR1 is MDHEN, CDR2 SYDVKM. This CDR3 has 13 residues. This chain's CDR3 is CASSLGAWETQYF. The CDR3 DNA is TGTGCCAGCAGTTTGGGGGCGTGGGAGACCCAGTACTTC. Looking up the rest from reference TRBV28 and TRBJ2-5 gives the full variable domain: DVKVTQSSRYLVKRTGEKVFLECVQDMDHENMFWYRQDPGLGLRLIYFSYDVKMKEKGDIPEGYSVSREKKERFSLILESASTNQTSMYLCASSLGAWETQYFGPGTRLLVL.

This sequence joins TRBV7-9 and TRBJ2-2; 9 bases fit TRBD1. V trimming: 5 bases; J trimming: 3 bases; junction bases outside the gene matches: 7. There are 16 residues in the CDR3. The V gene's germline CDR1 is SEHNR and CDR2 FQNEAQ (reference sequence). CDR3 nucleotide sequence: TGTGCCAGCAGCCCACCGGGACAGGGAGACACCGGGGAGCTGTTTTTT. Its translation: CASSPPGQGDTGELFF.

This clonotype was observed many times. The V gene is TRBV9, the J gene TRBJ2-3; unclear D gene. Germline values: CDR1 SGDLS, CDR2 YYNGEE. This CDR3 region has 15 residues. The V end was cut by 0 bases, the J end by 4 bases, with 12 bases between. The CDR3 region is CASSVGSDWADTQYF. For the CDR3, the DNA is TGTGCCAGCAGCGTAGGATCGGATTGGGCAGATACGCAGTATTTT.

This clonotype was recorded many times. The rearrangement links TRBV5-1 to TRBJ2-1, with D possibly matching TRBD2 (6 bases). Germline V gene lookup returns CDR1 SGHRS and CDR2 YFSETQ. The CDR3 runs to 15 residues. V was cut by 4 bases and J by 5 bases, with 16 bases left in between. CDR3 sequence: CASSGRPGIHNEQFF. The CDR3 DNA reads TGCGCCAGCAGCGGGAGGCCGGGTATCCACAATGAGCAGTTCTTC.

This clonotype was seen at least ten times. The chain joins TRBV6-6 to TRBJ2-3, with D tentatively TRBD2 (5 bases). CDR3 size: 16 residues. V was shortened by 0 bases and J by 7 bases, with 17 bases between the two germline ends. CDR1 and CDR2 (germline): MNHNY, SVGAGI (reference sequence). The CDR3 bases are TGTGCCAGCAGTTACTCAGAGGGTTCACACCCAAATACGCAGTATTTT. Translated: CASSYSEGSHPNTQYF.

The chain combines TRBV20-1 with TRBJ2-4; TRBD1 might be the D (6 bases). The last part of the DNA fits TRBJ2-7 better; the J call may be wrong. CDR1 is DFQATT and CDR2 is SNEGSKA in the germline V gene (reference sequence). The CDR3 sequence is 12 residues long. The CDR3 nucleotides are TGCAGTGCTTCCCGGACAGACTACGAGCAGTACTTC. It encodes CSASRTDYEQYF.

CDR3 loop: CASSLSSGWETQYF. CDR3 sequence (DNA): TGTGCCAGCAGCTTATCTAGCGGGTGGGAGACCCAGTACTTC. The rearrangement links TRBV7-9 to TRBJ2-5, with 8 bases that match TRBD2. Germline CDR1 SEHNR, CDR2 FQNEAQ (reference sequence). The CDR3 spans 14 residues. J gave up 5 bases and V 2 bases, and 4 bases lay outside the gene matches. Together with reference TRBV7-9 and TRBJ2-5, the CDR3 gives the full variable domain: DTGVSQNPRHKITKRGQNVTFRCDPISEHNRLYWYRQTLGQGPEFLTYFQNEAQLEKSRLLSDRFSAERPKGSFSTLEIQRTEQGDSAMYLCASSLSSGWETQYFGPGTRLLVL.

The chain couples TRBV5-1 to TRBJ2-2; D is perhaps TRBD2 (5 bases). Trimming cost V 3 bases and J 7 bases, with 13 bases left between them. CDR1 and CDR2 (germline): SGHRS, YFSETQ. CDR3 length: 14 residues. This CDR3 reads CASSSEDPDGELFF. CDR3 bases: TGCGCCAGCAGCTCGGAGGACCCCGACGGGGAGCTGTTTTTT.

In its sample, this clonotype was seen a few times. This rearrangement joins TRBV7-2 to TRBJ2-7; a weak D match, TRBD1 (6 bases). The V end lost 5 bases, the J end lost 0 bases, and 14 bases lay between the germline ends. Germline CDR1 and CDR2: SGHTA and FQGNSA. CDR3 length equals 15 residues. CDR3 nucleotides: TGTGCCAGCAGCCGGGGAATGGACAGCTCCTACGAGCAGTACTTC. Protein sequence: CASSRGMDSSYEQYF.

About this clonotype: The conserved phenylalanine or tryptophan normally closing the CDR3 is absent here, so this likely arose from a read error. This chain joins TRBV10-2 and TRBJ1-5; D is undetermined. Germline V gene lookup returns CDR1 WSHSY and CDR2 SAAADI. The CDR3 consists of 13 residues. Trimming cost V 3 bases and J 1 base, with 4 bases left between them. This CDR3 is CASSDNSNQPQHC. The CDR3 DNA reads as TGCGCCAGCAGTGATAACAGCAATCAGCCCCAGCATTGT.

The rearrangement joins TRBV5-1 to TRBJ2-1; a weak D match, TRBD1 (5 bases). The germline V gene has CDR1 SGHRS and CDR2 YFSETQ. CDR3 length: 13 residues. The ends were cut back, 0 bases at V and 7 bases at J, with 8 bases in the middle. The chain's CDR3 is CASSLVTVNEQFF. The CDR3 DNA follows: TGCGCCAGCAGCTTGGTGACAGTTAATGAGCAGTTCTTC. The variable domain in full, completed from reference TRBV5-1 and TRBJ2-1, reads KAGVTQTPRYLIKTRGQQVTLSCSPISGHRSVSWYQQTPGQGLQFLFEYFSETQRNKGNFPGRFSGRQFSNSRSEMNVSTLELGDSALYLCASSLVTVNEQFFGPGTRLTVL.

The table lists this clonotype with a few counts. The rearrangement joins TRBV20-1 to TRBJ2-1, with D tentatively TRBD2 (5 bases). The V end was cut by 6 bases, the J end by 2 bases, with 17 bases between. Germline assignment: CDR1 DFQATT and CDR2 SNEGSKA (reference sequence). The CDR3 covers 15 residues. The DNA for the CDR3 is TGCAGTGCCGCAAGGGCCGGGAACGCCTACAATGAGCAGTTCTTC. It codes for CSAARAGNAYNEQFF.

This clonotype was detected only a few times. The chain employs TRBV18 and TRBJ1-4; D remains ambiguous. The CDR3 covers 15 residues. Germline loops: CDR1 KGHSH, CDR2 LQKENI. Trimming stripped 1 base from V and 5 bases from J, with 11 bases between. CDR3 amino acids: CASSPLTGRNEKLFF. CDR3 in DNA: TGTGCCAGCTCACCACTAACGGGCCGGAATGAAAAACTGTTTTTT.

This clonotype was seen only a few times. V and J are TRBV9 and TRBJ2-5; D call uncertain. CDR1 and CDR2 (germline): SGDLS, YYNGEE. This CDR3 is built from 15 residues. The V and J ends lost 0 bases and 2 bases respectively, with 11 bases between them. This CDR3 is CASSVGVGRQETQYF. For the CDR3, the DNA is TGTGCCAGCAGCGTAGGTGTGGGTCGACAAGAGACCCAGTACTTC.

The table lists this clonotype with a few counts. V is TRBV20-1 and J is TRBJ2-5; 9 bases are shared with TRBD2. Trimming cost V 2 bases and J 5 bases; bases outside gene matches: 12. Germline CDR1 and CDR2: DFQATT and SNEGSKA (reference sequence). The CDR3 has 16 amino acids. The CDR3 here is CSARFAASGGMETQYF. The CDR3 bases are TGCAGTGCTAGATTTGCCGCCAGCGGGGGGATGGAGACCCAGTACTTC.

Note on this clonotype: This may arise from a read error, as a much more abundant clone is one base away. CDR3 DNA sequence: TGTACCAGCAGTCCCCAGGGACAGCCCCCCGAGACCCAGTACTTC. This encodes CTSSPQGQPPETQYF. The gene calls are TRBV27 and TRBJ2-5; 7 bases are shared with TRBD1. The CDR3 consists of 15 residues. Germline V lookup: CDR1 MNHEY, CDR2 SMNVEV (reference sequence).

The chain joins TRBV7-2 to TRBJ1-2; weak D call: TRBD1 (5 bases). Trimming took 3 bases from V and 4 from J, leaving 15 bases between them. CDR3 length: 15 residues. Germline CDR1 is SGHTA and CDR2 is FQGNSA. The CDR3 is CASSFRDPRSYGYTF. The CDR3, as DNA: TGTGCCAGCAGCTTCCGGGACCCAAGGAGCTATGGCTACACCTTC.

The chain uses TRBV7-2 and TRBJ1-6; D is possibly TRBD1 (5 bases). V was clipped by 5 bases and J by 10 bases, with 21 bases between them. The CDR3 is made up of 16 amino acids. Germline CDR1 is SGHTA and CDR2 is FQGNSA. The CDR3, as DNA: TGTGCCAGCAGCCCCCCACGCCGGCAAAAGGGGTCACCCCTCCACTTT. It specifies CASSPPRRQKGSPLHF.

This clonotype was counted at least ten times. This chain joins TRBV12-3 or TRBV12-4 and TRBJ1-2; 7 nucleotides line up with TRBD1. This CDR3 spans 11 amino acids. Losses at the gene ends were 6 bases for V and 5 bases for J; bases not matched to a gene: 0. The CDR3 reads CASRTGYGYTF. CDR3 coding DNA: TGTGCCAGCAGGACAGGGTATGGCTACACCTTC.

The CDR3 is CATSREGSLTDTQYF. The DNA of the CDR3 is TGTGCCACCAGCCGAGAAGGAAGTCTTACAGATACGCAGTATTTT. This chain links TRBV24-1 with TRBJ2-3; D is unresolved. Germline-derived CDR1 and CDR2 are KGHDR and SFDVKD. This CDR3 is built from 15 residues. V was pared by 7 bases and J by 3 bases, with 16 bases between.

This clonotype has only a few counts. The rearrangement joins TRBV7-9 to TRBJ1-2; no reliable D call. There are 13 residues in the CDR3. Trimming left V 5 bases short and J 4 bases short, with 11 bases between. The germline V gene encodes CDR1 SEHNR and CDR2 FQNEAQ (reference sequence). CDR3: CASSPDGTYGYTF. CDR3 DNA sequence: TGTGCCAGCAGCCCGGACGGTACCTATGGCTACACCTTC.

This clonotype came up many times. This chain connects TRBV5-1 to TRBJ2-1; 8 nucleotides agree with TRBD2. Germline CDR1 reads SGHRS; CDR2 reads YFSETQ. This CDR3 contains 14 residues. V gave up 0 bases and J gave up 6 bases; unmatched junction bases: 2. The CDR3 sequence: CASSLVLAGNEQFF. As DNA, the CDR3 is TGCGCCAGCAGCTTGGTCCTAGCGGGCAATGAGCAGTTCTTC.

This clonotype was observed a handful of times. V and J are TRBV20-1 and TRBJ2-7; D not resolved. V was clipped by 6 bases and J by 6 bases, with 12 bases between them. This CDR3 has 11 residues. Germline lookup yields CDR1 DFQATT and CDR2 SNEGSKA (reference sequence). CDR3 nucleotide sequence: TGCAGTGCGGCTCTACCCTCCGAGCAGTACTTC. As protein: CSAALPSEQYF.

The gene calls are TRBV10-3 and TRBJ1-1; D uncertain. CDR3 size: 14 residues. The V gene's germline CDR1 is ENHRY and CDR2 SYGVKD. Trimming took off 2 bases at V and 8 bases at J, with 15 bases between the two ends. The CDR3 loop is CAISETGGPLEAFF. The CDR3 region has the DNA TGTGCCATCAGTGAGACCGGAGGGCCCCTGGAAGCTTTCTTT.

This chain connects TRBV7-7 to TRBJ2-7, with D perhaps TRBD1 (6 bases). The CDR3 extends over 13 amino acids. CDR1 and CDR2 from the germline V gene are SSHAT and FNYEAQ (reference sequence). Trimming cost V 4 bases and J 0 bases, with 7 bases left between them. CDR3 nucleotide sequence: TGTGCCAGCAGCTGGGACACCTCCTACGAGCAGTACTTC. It yields the protein CASSWDTSYEQYF.